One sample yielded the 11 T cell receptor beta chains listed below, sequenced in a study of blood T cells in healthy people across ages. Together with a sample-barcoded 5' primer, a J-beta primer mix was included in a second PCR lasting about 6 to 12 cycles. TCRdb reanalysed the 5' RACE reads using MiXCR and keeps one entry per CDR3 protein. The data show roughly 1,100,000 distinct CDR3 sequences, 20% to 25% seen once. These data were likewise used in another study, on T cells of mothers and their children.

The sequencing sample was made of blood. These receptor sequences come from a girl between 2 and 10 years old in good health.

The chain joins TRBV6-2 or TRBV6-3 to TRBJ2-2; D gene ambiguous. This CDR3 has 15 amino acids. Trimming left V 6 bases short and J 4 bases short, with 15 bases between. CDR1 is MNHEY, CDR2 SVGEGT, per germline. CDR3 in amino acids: CASRPHSRSTGELFF. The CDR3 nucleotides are TGTGCCAGCAGACCTCATAGTAGATCCACCGGGGAGCTGTTTTTT.

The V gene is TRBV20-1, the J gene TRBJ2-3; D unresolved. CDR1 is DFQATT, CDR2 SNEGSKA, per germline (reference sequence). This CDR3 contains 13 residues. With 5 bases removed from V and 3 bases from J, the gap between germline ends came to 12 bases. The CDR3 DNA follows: TGCAGTGCTCCTACCTTGGTTACAGATACGCAGTATTTT. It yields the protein CSAPTLVTDTQYF.

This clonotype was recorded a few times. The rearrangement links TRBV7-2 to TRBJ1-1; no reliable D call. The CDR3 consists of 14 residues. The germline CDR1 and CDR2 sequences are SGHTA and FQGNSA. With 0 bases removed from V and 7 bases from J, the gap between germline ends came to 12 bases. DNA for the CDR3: TGTGCCAGCAGCTTAGCGCGGGAAGGAGGTGAAGCTTTCTTT. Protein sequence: CASSLAREGGEAFF.

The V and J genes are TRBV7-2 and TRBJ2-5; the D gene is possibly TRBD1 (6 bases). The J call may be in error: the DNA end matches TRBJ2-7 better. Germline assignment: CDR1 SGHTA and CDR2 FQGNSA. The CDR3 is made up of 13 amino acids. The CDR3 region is CASTWGPTYEQYF. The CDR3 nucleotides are TGTGCCAGCACCTGGGGGCCTACCTACGAGCAGTACTTC.

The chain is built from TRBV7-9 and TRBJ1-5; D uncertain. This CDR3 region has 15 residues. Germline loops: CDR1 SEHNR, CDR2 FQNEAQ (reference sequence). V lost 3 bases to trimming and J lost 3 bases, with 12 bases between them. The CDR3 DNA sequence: TGTGCCAGCAGCTTTGATTTCACGAACAATCAGCCCCAGCATTTT. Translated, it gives CASSFDFTNNQPQHF.

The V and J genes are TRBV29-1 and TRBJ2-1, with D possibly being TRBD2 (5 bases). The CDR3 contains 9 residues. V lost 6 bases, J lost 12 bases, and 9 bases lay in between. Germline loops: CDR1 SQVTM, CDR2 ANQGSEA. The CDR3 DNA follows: TGCAGCGTCGGGATGGGGCAGTTCTTC. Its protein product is CSVGMGQFF.

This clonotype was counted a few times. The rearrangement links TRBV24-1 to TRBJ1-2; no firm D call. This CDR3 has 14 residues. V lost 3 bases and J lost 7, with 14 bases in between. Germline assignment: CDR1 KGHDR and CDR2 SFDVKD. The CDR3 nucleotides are TGTGCCACCAGTGATGGGCCCTTCGACTTTGGCTACACCTTC. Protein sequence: CATSDGPFDFGYTF.

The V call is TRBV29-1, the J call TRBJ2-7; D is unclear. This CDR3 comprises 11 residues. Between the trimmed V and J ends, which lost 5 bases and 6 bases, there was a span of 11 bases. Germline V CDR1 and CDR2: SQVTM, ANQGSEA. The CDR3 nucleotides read TGCAGCGTTTTAGTGCTCGCCGAGCAGTACTTC. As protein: CSVLVLAEQYF.

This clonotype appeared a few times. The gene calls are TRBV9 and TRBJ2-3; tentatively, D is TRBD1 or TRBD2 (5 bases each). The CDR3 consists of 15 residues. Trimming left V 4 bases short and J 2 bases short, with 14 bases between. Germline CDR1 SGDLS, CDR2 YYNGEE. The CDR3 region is CASSPGLLDTDTQYF. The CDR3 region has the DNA TGTGCCAGCAGCCCGGGGCTTCTAGACACAGATACGCAGTATTTT. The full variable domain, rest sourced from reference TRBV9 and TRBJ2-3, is DSGVTQTPKHLITATGQRVTLRCSPRSGDLSVYWYQQSLDQGLQFLIQYYNGEERAKGNILERFSAQQFPDLHSELNLSSLELGDSALYFCASSPGLLDTDTQYFGPGTRLTVL.

The CDR3 DNA follows: TGCAGTGCTCCGGGACAGGCGTTCCCCCCAGAGACCCAGTACTTC. Protein: CSAPGQAFPPETQYF. The rearrangement joins TRBV20-1 to TRBJ2-5, with 8 bases aligning to TRBD1. After removal of 5 bases from V and 4 bases from J, the junction contained 12 bases not matched to a gene. There are 15 residues in the CDR3. CDR1 and CDR2 from the germline V gene are DFQATT and SNEGSKA (reference sequence).

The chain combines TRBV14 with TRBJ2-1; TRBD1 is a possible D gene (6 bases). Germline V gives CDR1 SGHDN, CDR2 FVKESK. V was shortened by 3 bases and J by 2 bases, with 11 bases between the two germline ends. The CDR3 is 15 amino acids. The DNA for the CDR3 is TGTGCCAGCAGCCAGTCGACAGGCGCCTACAATGAGCAGTTCTTC. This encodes CASSQSTGAYNEQFF.